This TCR beta chain was sequenced for a study of blood T cell repertoires in COVID-19. Trimming cost V 7 bases and J 0 bases; bases outside gene matches: 9. The CDR3 contains 16 residues. Germline V lookup: CDR1 LNHDA, CDR2 SQIVND (reference sequence). This table comes from immunoSEQ multiplex PCR, and its TCRdb copy is limited to in-frame clones, with some not included. The data contain 250,000 to 350,000 clones, more than 90% of them singletons. Cohort placement rested on clinical history that participants reported themselves. The chain recombines TRBV19 with TRBJ1-5; TRBD1 agrees at 7 bases. Material: PBMCs or T cells enriched from blood (not recorded which). This TCR derives from a man aged 55 to 69 who had recovered from COVID-19. Here the CDR3 DNA reads TGTGCCAGTAAACAGGGGCCTTTCAATAGCAATCAGCCCCAGCATTTT. Its protein is CASKQGPFNSNQPQHF.